These T cell receptor beta chains were read from a single sample in a study of graft-versus-host responses after intestinal transplantation. For these TCRs, the target antigens are not known. Sequencing used immunoSEQ multiplex PCR; TCRdb keeps in-frame clones, though not all of them. The table lists roughly 30,000 clones, about 80% of them singletons. The starting material was unstimulated CD8+ T cells sorted from spleen or lymph node cells, obtained before intestinal transplant. The origin of the receptors is a human donor who received an intestinal transplant. CDR3s include the opening cysteine and the closing phenylalanine or tryptophan. The order of the fields is D gene, V gene, CDR3 protein. A D gene is named only where the DNA matches it firmly.

D gene: TRBD2
V gene: TRBV7-3
CDR3 protein: CASSPFSGSYNEQFF

D gene: -
V gene: TRBV4-1
CDR3 protein: CASSQQGRGYEQYF

D gene: TRBD2
V gene: TRBV28
CDR3 protein: CASSLYPGRDEQYF

D gene: -
V gene: TRBV11-2
CDR3 protein: CASSFVSSSGEEQFF

D gene: -
V gene: TRBV7-9
CDR3 protein: CASSLGLLEGNYGYTF

D gene: TRBD1
V gene: TRBV2
CDR3 protein: CARGDRPLSEQFF

D gene: TRBD2
V gene: TRBV4-1
CDR3 protein: CASSHLASGYEQYF

D gene: -
V gene: TRBV4-1
CDR3 protein: CASSQVGDGGYTF

D gene: TRBD1
V gene: TRBV27
CDR3 protein: CASKSVGQGNSNQPQHF

D gene: TRBD1
V gene: TRBV5-1
CDR3 protein: CASSWRYRGLTDTQYF

D gene: -
V gene: TRBV29-1
CDR3 protein: CSVGGIQGALAKNIQYF

D gene: TRBD1
V gene: TRBV2
CDR3 protein: CAGRTGGNEQYF

D gene: -
V gene: TRBV14
CDR3 protein: CASSQLRGAGTGELFF

D gene: TRBD2
V gene: TRBV7-6
CDR3 protein: CASSSGVAGYYEQYF

D gene: TRBD1
V gene: TRBV18
CDR3 protein: CASSPDRQGLLDNEQFF

D gene: -
V gene: TRBV28
CDR3 protein: CASSSGLYNEQFF

D gene: -
V gene: TRBV5-1
CDR3 protein: CASSLERSGPGELFF

D gene: -
V gene: TRBV28
CDR3 protein: CASSLMAGYNEQFF

D gene: -
V gene: TRBV27
CDR3 protein: CASSSYVGEEADTQYF

D gene: -
V gene: TRBV4-2
CDR3 protein: CASSLGGGLDEQFF

D gene: -
V gene: TRBV6-1
CDR3 protein: CASSEGQSGYEQYF

D gene: TRBD1
V gene: TRBV28
CDR3 protein: CASSLFWSATGGREKLFF

D gene: TRBD1
V gene: TRBV7-6
CDR3 protein: CASSLVIGTGADTGELFF

D gene: TRBD2
V gene: TRBV7-2
CDR3 protein: CASSLLAGPYEQYF

D gene: -
V gene: TRBV27
CDR3 protein: CASSFSRYSEAFF

D gene: TRBD2
V gene: TRBV27
CDR3 protein: CASSPISPGLRTSGEQETQYF

D gene: TRBD2
V gene: TRBV28
CDR3 protein: CASSGLAGVADTQYF

D gene: TRBD1
V gene: TRBV29-1
CDR3 protein: CSVSTGGYYEQYF

D gene: TRBD1
V gene: TRBV15
CDR3 protein: CATSRDHRGDYGYTF

D gene: TRBD1
V gene: TRBV6-6
CDR3 protein: CASGTGLYNEQFF

D gene: -
V gene: TRBV15
CDR3 protein: CATSISGFSNQPQHF

D gene: -
V gene: TRBV2
CDR3 protein: CASRRSYEQYF

D gene: TRBD1
V gene: TRBV28
CDR3 protein: CASSQVQGGSYEQYF

D gene: -
V gene: TRBV5-1
CDR3 protein: CASSLGRTAYEQYF

D gene: -
V gene: TRBV6-1
CDR3 protein: CASSPDGKNGYTF

D gene: TRBD2
V gene: TRBV18
CDR3 protein: CASSPSSGGNNEQFF

D gene: -
V gene: TRBV19
CDR3 protein: CASTRRDTNTEAFF

D gene: -
V gene: TRBV5-4
CDR3 protein: CASSSGEPNYGYTF

D gene: -
V gene: TRBV7-9
CDR3 protein: CASAWAANTGELFF

D gene: TRBD1
V gene: TRBV27
CDR3 protein: CASSLIGTGVDEQYF

D gene: TRBD2
V gene: TRBV9
CDR3 protein: CASSGGTSGVTDTQYF

D gene: TRBD2
V gene: TRBV5-5
CDR3 protein: CASSLVEGGNYEQYF

D gene: TRBD2
V gene: TRBV2
CDR3 protein: CAMDGVAGPSSSYNEQFF

D gene: TRBD2
V gene: TRBV7-6
CDR3 protein: CASSSGGAGELFF

D gene: -
V gene: TRBV13
CDR3 protein: CASSTRKDVGPYGYTF

D gene: -
V gene: TRBV9
CDR3 protein: CASSVLGVGTGELFF

D gene: -
V gene: TRBV7-9
CDR3 protein: CASSSALGDYSYNEQFF

D gene: -
V gene: TRBV15
CDR3 protein: CATSRYGGEKLFF

D gene: TRBD2
V gene: TRBV7-2
CDR3 protein: CASSLRLAGITSYEQYF

D gene: -
V gene: TRBV4-1
CDR3 protein: CASSQVLGSYEQYF

D gene: TRBD2
V gene: TRBV19
CDR3 protein: CASSPLAGMNTGELFF

D gene: -
V gene: TRBV7-6
CDR3 protein: CASSLGPAGPSSYEQYF

D gene: TRBD1
V gene: TRBV5-6
CDR3 protein: CASSGPGQFFGYTF